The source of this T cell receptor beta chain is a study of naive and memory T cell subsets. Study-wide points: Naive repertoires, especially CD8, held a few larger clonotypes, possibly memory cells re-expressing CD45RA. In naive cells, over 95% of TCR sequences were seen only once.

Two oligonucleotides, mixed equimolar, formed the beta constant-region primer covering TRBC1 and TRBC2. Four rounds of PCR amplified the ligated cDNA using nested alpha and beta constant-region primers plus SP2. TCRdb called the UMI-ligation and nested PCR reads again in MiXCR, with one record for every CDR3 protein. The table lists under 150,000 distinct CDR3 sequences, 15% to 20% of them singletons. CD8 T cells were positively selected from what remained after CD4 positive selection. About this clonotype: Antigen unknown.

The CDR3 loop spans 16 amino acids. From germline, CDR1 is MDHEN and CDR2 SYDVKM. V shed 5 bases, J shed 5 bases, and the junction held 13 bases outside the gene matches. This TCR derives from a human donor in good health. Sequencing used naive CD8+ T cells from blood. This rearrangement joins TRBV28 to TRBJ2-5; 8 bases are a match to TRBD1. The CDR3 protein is CASSPRIQGAWETQYF. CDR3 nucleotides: TGTGCCAGCAGTCCACGGATCCAGGGGGCTTGGGAGACCCAGTACTTC. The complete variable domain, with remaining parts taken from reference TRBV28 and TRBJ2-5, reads DVKVTQSSRYLVKRTGEKVFLECVQDMDHENMFWYRQDPGLGLRLIYFSYDVKMKEKGDIPEGYSVSREKKERFSLILESASTNQTSMYLCASSPRIQGAWETQYFGPGTRLLVL.